This T cell receptor (beta chain) was documented in a study of T cells in severe cutaneous drug reactions. CDR3 length equals 14 residues. The patients sequenced had a carbamazepine-induced Stevens-Johnson syndrome or toxic epidermal necrolysis reaction. A few Han Chinese and about six European CBZ-SJS/TEN patients gave blood repertoires. Bulk and single-cell libraries used iRepertoire multiplex PCR with TCR subtype-specific primers. Each sample contributed roughly 85-500 ng of RNA for bulk libraries. TCRdb re-analyzed the multiplex PCR reads; it lists each CDR3 protein once, without DNA. The table lists just over 20,000 distinct CDR3 sequences.

The specimen was PBMCs. The V and J genes are TRBV12-3 or TRBV12-4 and TRBJ2-1; TCRdb selects TRBD1, and the lack of DNA leaves this call unchecked. The sequence derives from a human donor with toxic epidermal necrolysis, a severe cutaneous drug reaction. The CDR3 loop is CAVLRGQGRHEQFF.